This T cell receptor beta chain was profiled in a study of PD-L1 blockade in urothelial cancer. About the research overall: Blood was analyzed 3 weeks (second dose) and 6 weeks after treatment start. Per blood sample, T cells had a median of 141,255.

Details on this clone: The target antigen is unknown.

The CDR3 consists of 14 residues. CDR1 is MNHEY and CDR2 is SMNVEV in the germline V gene (reference sequence). With 7 bases removed from V and 3 bases from J, the gap between germline ends came to 15 bases. Profiling relied on immunoSEQ multiplex PCR, and the TCRdb table lists in-frame clones only, not all of them. The sample has around 130,000 clones, roughly 80% seen once. Time point denoted: pretreatment peripheral blood. Each patient's cancer was a locally advanced or metastatic urothelial carcinoma. Findings of the study overall: Durable-benefit cases showed more tumor-associated blood clone expansion at 3 weeks.

The sequence was collected from a man aged 45-65 years with urothelial cancer. J is TRBJ1-1 and V is TRBV27; D is unresolved. This specimen was PBMCs, taken around atezolizumab (anti-PD-L1) treatment. CDR3 region: CASTLRRGDTEAFF. The DNA for the CDR3 is TGTGCCAGCACCCTTAGGCGGGGTGACACTGAAGCTTTCTTT.